This passage covers 21 T cell receptor beta chains from one sample sequenced in a study of cytomegalovirus exposure and HLA in healthy donors. The method was immunoSEQ multiplex PCR; TCRdb's version includes in-frame clones alone and lacks a portion of them. The table has roughly 98,000 clones, 87% seen once. Sequencing used PBMCs. These receptors came from a man younger than 35 in good health and CMV-seropositive.

The chain joins TRBV6-5 to TRBJ2-3; weak D call: TRBD2 (5 bases). Per the germline V gene, CDR1 is MNHEY and CDR2 is SVGAGI. CDR3 size: 15 residues. Trimming left V 2 bases short and J 1 base short, with 10 bases between. CDR3 in DNA: TGTGCCAGCAGTTACAGGCGGGCCGGCACAGATACGCAGTATTTT. This codes for CASSYRRAGTDTQYF.

The V gene is TRBV23-1, the J gene TRBJ2-5, with 7 positions matching TRBD1. TRBV23-1 qualifies as an ORF whose function is uncertain. Unmatched junction bases numbered 12, after V lost 7 bases and J lost 1 base. The CDR3 loop spans 16 amino acids. The CDR3 here is CASKEKGGLTQETQYF. CDR3 bases: TGCGCCAGCAAAGAAAAAGGGGGCTTAACCCAAGAGACCCAGTACTTC.

J is TRBJ1-1 and V is TRBV15, with 7 bases aligning to TRBD1. J was trimmed by 0 bases and V by 5 bases; bases with no gene match: 9. The V gene's germline CDR1 is LNHNV and CDR2 YYDKDF (reference sequence). This CDR3 spans 16 amino acids. CDR3 amino acids: CATSPRWDSLNTEAFF. The CDR3 nucleotides read TGTGCCACCAGCCCGAGGTGGGACAGCTTGAACACTGAAGCTTTCTTT.

This clone was counted once. One base away lies a much larger clone, so this may be a sequencing read error. V and J are TRBV9 and TRBJ2-7; perhaps TRBD1 as D (5 bases). Trimming removed 0 bases from V and 2 bases from J, with 6 bases in between. The CDR3 spans 13 residues. CDR1 is SGDLS, CDR2 YYNGEE, per germline. CDR3 in amino acids: CASSVEDTYEQYF. The CDR3 DNA reads TGTGCCAGCAGCGTAGAGGACACCTACGAGCAGTACTTC.

This clone is a singleton in its sample. The chain carries TRBV10-3 and TRBJ1-2; D is undetermined. CDR1 and CDR2 (germline): ENHRY, SYGVKD. Trimming took off 0 bases at V and 4 bases at J, with 9 bases between the two ends. This CDR3 region has 14 residues. Here the CDR3 DNA reads TGTGCCATCAGTGAGTCGGAGATGGCCTATGGCTACACCTTC. This codes for CAISESEMAYGYTF.

The V and J genes are TRBV7-8 and TRBJ1-5; D perhaps matches TRBD1 (5 bases). V was trimmed by 0 bases and J by 5 bases, leaving 11 bases between them. This CDR3 has 15 residues. Germline CDR1 is SGHVS and CDR2 is FQNEAQ. CDR3 bases: TGTGCCAGCAGCTTAGCTCCCGGGGACTATCAGCCCCAGCATTTT. Amino acids: CASSLAPGDYQPQHF.

The chain employs TRBV9 and TRBJ1-2; no firm D call. Germline assignment: CDR1 SGDLS and CDR2 YYNGEE. This CDR3 region has 13 residues. V lost 4 bases to trimming and J lost 1 base, with 8 bases between them. The CDR3 is CASSSRGNYGYTF. CDR3 bases: TGTGCCAGCAGCTCCCGAGGTAACTATGGCTACACCTTC.

The chain recombines TRBV7-2 with TRBJ2-6, with D perhaps matching TRBD2 (5 bases). In germline, CDR1 is SGHTA, CDR2 FQGNSA. The V end was cut by 5 bases, the J end by 3 bases, with 5 bases between. The CDR3 is made up of 13 amino acids. This chain's CDR3 is CASSSGGANVLTF. CDR3 DNA: TGTGCCAGCAGCAGCGGTGGGGCCAACGTCCTGACTTTC.

This clone was counted between two and nine times. The genes are TRBV11-2 and TRBJ2-3, with 7 bases aligning to TRBD2. This CDR3 spans 16 amino acids. V was clipped by 3 bases and J by 3 bases; unmatched bases: 9. Per the germline V gene, CDR1 is SGHAT and CDR2 is FQNNGV. CDR3 sequence: CASSFLSGTNTDTQYF. In nucleotides, the CDR3 is TGTGCCAGCAGCTTCCTCTCCGGGACTAATACAGATACGCAGTATTTT.

The chain links TRBV4-2 to TRBJ2-7; D is uncertain. The CDR3 spans 16 residues. Germline loops: CDR1 LGHNA, CDR2 YNFKEQ. Trimming took off 0 bases at V and 0 bases at J, with 12 bases between the two ends. The CDR3 region is CASSQDGYGSSYEQYF. In nucleotides, the CDR3 is TGTGCCAGCAGCCAAGACGGGTACGGAAGCTCCTACGAGCAGTACTTC.

This chain joins TRBV4-1 and TRBJ1-2, with 7 bases aligning to TRBD1. Trimming removed 4 bases from V and 8 bases from J; junction bases left unmatched: 10. The CDR3 extends over 14 amino acids. In germline, CDR1 is MGHRA, CDR2 YSYEKL. CDR3 nucleotides: TGCGCCAGCAGCCTTACCTCCGGGACAGACGGCTACACCTTC. It yields the protein CASSLTSGTDGYTF.

V gene TRBV18 combines with J gene TRBJ2-7; D may be TRBD1 (6 bases). The V and J ends lost 5 bases and 12 bases respectively, with 26 bases between them. Germline V gene sequence: CDR1 KGHSH, CDR2 LQKENI. This CDR3 spans 15 amino acids. In DNA form, the CDR3 reads TGTGCCAGCTCAGAAGCTCGGACAGACCCGTCGAGTCTGTACTTC. Its protein is CASSEARTDPSSLYF. The full variable domain, its missing parts supplied by reference TRBV18 and TRBJ2-7, is NAGVMQNPRHLVRRRGQEARLRCSPMKGHSHVYWYRQLPEEGLKFMVYLQKENIIDESGMPKERFSAEFPKEGPSILRIQQVVRGDSAAYFCASSEARTDPSSLYFGPGTRLTVT.

The gene calls are TRBV19 and TRBJ2-5, with a weak D call TRBD1 (5 bases). The germline gives CDR1 LNHDA, CDR2 SQIVND (reference sequence). The V and J ends lost 3 bases and 4 bases respectively, with 12 bases between them. The length of the CDR3 is 14 residues. CDR3 DNA: TGTGCCAGTAGTATGTCCAGGGTGAGAGAGACCCAGTACTTC. Its protein product is CASSMSRVRETQYF.

The chain employs TRBV5-4 and TRBJ2-2; D is unclear. Trimming took off 2 bases at V and 2 bases at J, with 10 bases between the two ends. The CDR3 is made up of 15 amino acids. Looked up from germline, CDR1 is SGHNT and CDR2 is YYREEE (reference sequence). As DNA, the CDR3 is TGTGCCAGCAGCTTAACGGCAGGAAACACCGGGGAGCTGTTTTTT. Protein sequence: CASSLTAGNTGELFF.

This clone came up a few times. The chain combines TRBV9 with TRBJ1-2; 9 bases are shared with TRBD1. V lost 3 bases, J lost 7 bases, and 1 base stayed unmatched. The CDR3 runs 12 residues. Germline CDR1 is SGDLS and CDR2 is YYNGEE. DNA of the CDR3: TGTGCCAGCAGCGCGGACAGGGGTGGCTACACCTTC. It codes for CASSADRGGYTF.

The gene calls are TRBV28 and TRBJ2-7, with 7 bases fitting TRBD1. With 7 bases clipped from V and 7 bases from J, the junction kept 7 bases outside the gene matches. The germline gives CDR1 MDHEN, CDR2 SYDVKM. The CDR3 is 12 amino acids. The CDR3 reads CASTVPTGEQYF. The CDR3 DNA sequence: TGTGCCAGCACCGTTCCGACAGGGGAGCAGTACTTC.

The rearrangement uses TRBV4-3 and TRBJ2-3; the match to TRBD1 covers 8 bases. With V trimmed by 3 bases and J by 4 bases, 3 bases remained unmatched. The CDR3 loop spans 14 amino acids. CDR1 is LGHNA and CDR2 is YSLEER in the germline V gene. The CDR3 DNA reads as TGCGCCAGCAGCCAGGAACAGGGGGCAGATACGCAGTATTTT. It specifies CASSQEQGADTQYF.

The chain is built from TRBV7-2 and TRBJ2-1, with 10 bases that match TRBD2. The V gene's germline CDR1 is SGHTA and CDR2 FQGNSA. This CDR3 contains 14 residues. After removal of 5 bases from V and 4 bases from J, the junction contained 2 bases not matched to a gene. DNA of the CDR3: TGTGCCAGCAGCCGGACTAGCGGTTACAATGAGCAGTTCTTC. It codes for CASSRTSGYNEQFF.

V is TRBV7-2 and J is TRBJ1-6; TRBD1 is a possible D gene (6 bases). Germline CDR1 and CDR2: SGHTA and FQGNSA. The CDR3 consists of 16 residues. V lost 1 base and J lost 10, with 17 bases in between. The CDR3 coding sequence is TGTGCCAGCAGCTTAGGGGTCAGGGGTGCAGGGTCACCCCTCCACTTT. This gives the protein CASSLGVRGAGSPLHF.

V and J are TRBV7-2 and TRBJ2-2; D unresolved. Trimming removed 1 base at V and 2 bases at J, with 17 bases between. Germline CDR1 and CDR2: SGHTA and FQGNSA. CDR3 length: 18 amino acids. CDR3 bases: TGTGCCAGCAGCTTAGTTGTGGCTAGACCTATAAACACCGGGGAGCTGTTTTTT. This codes for CASSLVVARPINTGELFF.

The rearrangement links TRBV27 to TRBJ1-4; D not certain. The CDR3 loop spans 15 amino acids. V was clipped by 3 bases and J by 5 bases, with 13 bases between them. From germline, CDR1 is MNHEY and CDR2 SMNVEV (reference sequence). The CDR3 sequence is CASSFGGLENEKLFF. The CDR3 DNA follows: TGTGCCAGCAGTTTTGGCGGGTTGGAGAATGAAAAACTGTTTTTT.